Each of the 10 T cell receptor beta chains below was sequenced from the same sample in a study of regulatory T cells in long-lasting Graves disease. For TCR beta, libraries came from iRepertoire HTBI primers and Arm-PCR of CDR3 regions. TCRdb analysed the multiplex PCR reads with MiXCR anew, one entry per CDR3 protein. The data contain approximately 400,000 distinct CDR3 sequences, under 25% of them singletons. Time point: persistent/refractory GD, antithyroid drugs over 5 years with positive TRAb. PBMC-derived RNA was used for the TCR library. The sequenced sample was peripheral blood mononuclear cells (PBMCs), obtained when the disease was refractory, from a patient treated with antithyroid drugs. Receptors were obtained from a female donor with Graves disease.

This clonotype was counted many times. V is TRBV6-2 or TRBV6-3 and J is TRBJ2-7, with a weak D call TRBD1 (6 bases). V was clipped by 7 bases and J by 1 base, with 14 bases between them. CDR1 is MNHEY, CDR2 SVGEGT, per germline. The CDR3 spans 14 residues. CDR3 in amino acids: CASTRRTVSYEQYF. CDR3 sequence (DNA): TGTGCCAGCACCCGACGGACAGTTTCCTACGAGCAGTACTTC.

This clonotype was seen only a few times. The V call is TRBV9, the J call TRBJ2-4, with TRBD2 as a possible D gene (7 bases). Germline V gene data show CDR1 as SGDLS and CDR2 as YYNGEE. V was clipped by 4 bases and J by 8 bases, with 16 bases between them. The CDR3 contains 14 residues. The CDR3 spells CASSLGGDLDIQYF. For the CDR3, the DNA is TGTGCCAGCAGCTTAGGGGGGGATCTAGACATTCAGTACTTC. Supplemented by reference TRBV9 and TRBJ2-4, the full variable domain reads DSGVTQTPKHLITATGQRVTLRCSPRSGDLSVYWYQQSLDQGLQFLIQYYNGEERAKGNILERFSAQQFPDLHSELNLSSLELGDSALYFCASSLGGDLDIQYFGAGTRLSVL.

Only a few counts were recorded for this clonotype. The chain joins TRBV7-2 to TRBJ2-7, with 13 bases identical to TRBD2. This CDR3 spans 15 amino acids. Germline V gene lookup returns CDR1 SGHTA and CDR2 FQGNSA. Losses at the gene ends were 2 bases for V and 3 bases for J; bases not matched to a gene: 1. CDR3 nucleotide sequence: TGTGCCAGCAGCTTAACTAGCGGGAGGGACTACGAGCAGTACTTC. It codes for CASSLTSGRDYEQYF.

In this sample, this clonotype turned up many times. This chain links TRBV11-2 with TRBJ2-7; the D is unclear. The CDR3 contains 12 residues. Germline V gene sequence: CDR1 SGHAT, CDR2 FQNNGV. Trimming cost V 0 bases and J 6 bases, with 6 bases left between them. The CDR3 spells CASSLDLAEQYF. The CDR3 bases are TGTGCCAGCAGCTTAGACCTCGCCGAGCAGTACTTC.

Here the CDR3 reads CASSFRGLNTEAFF. The CDR3 nucleotides are TGCGCCAGCAGCTTTAGGGGGCTGAACACTGAAGCTTTCTTT. The chain recombines TRBV5-1 with TRBJ1-1, with 7 bases matching TRBD1. CDR1 and CDR2 from the germline V gene are SGHRS and YFSETQ. V lost 2 bases to trimming and J lost 0 bases; unmatched junction nucleotides: 1. The CDR3 runs 14 residues.

For the CDR3, the DNA is TGTGCCAGCTCACCGATCAAGGGGGAGTACAATGAGCAGTTCTTC. It encodes CASSPIKGEYNEQFF. The gene calls are TRBV18 and TRBJ2-1; D possibly corresponds to TRBD1 (6 bases). This CDR3 spans 15 amino acids. Germline CDR1 KGHSH, CDR2 LQKENI. Between the trimmed V and J ends, which lost 3 bases and 4 bases, there was a span of 13 bases. Based on the CDR3 plus reference TRBV18 and TRBJ2-1, the full variable domain is NAGVMQNPRHLVRRRGQEARLRCSPMKGHSHVYWYRQLPEEGLKFMVYLQKENIIDESGMPKERFSAEFPKEGPSILRIQQVVRGDSAAYFCASSPIKGEYNEQFFGPGTRLTVL.

This clonotype has ten or more counts. The V call is TRBV7-2, the J call TRBJ2-2, with D hard to call. The CDR3 consists of 14 residues. V was trimmed by 0 bases and J by 0 bases, leaving 2 bases between them. Germline CDR1 reads SGHTA; CDR2 reads FQGNSA. This CDR3 is CASSLAANTGELFF. In DNA form, the CDR3 reads TGTGCCAGCAGCTTAGCGGCGAACACCGGGGAGCTGTTTTTT.

The chain has TRBV25-1 and TRBJ1-1, with TRBD1 matching 7 bases. CDR3 length: 14 residues. J gave up 6 bases and V 5 bases, and 9 bases lay outside the gene matches. CDR1 and CDR2 (germline): MGHDK, SYGVNS. CDR3 in DNA: TGTGCCAGCAGTTACGACAGGGATTTTCCTGAAGCTTTCTTT. Protein sequence: CASSYDRDFPEAFF.

The chain is built from TRBV5-1 and TRBJ1-6; D possibly corresponds to TRBD1 (5 bases). Germline CDR1 SGHRS, CDR2 YFSETQ. V lost 4 bases and J 6 bases, leaving 11 bases between the germline ends. The CDR3 has 14 residues. CDR3 amino acids: CASSLGGANSPLHF. In nucleotides, the CDR3 is TGCGCCAGCAGCCTAGGTGGGGCTAATTCACCCCTCCACTTT. Combining the CDR3 with reference TRBV5-1 and TRBJ1-6 gives the whole variable domain KAGVTQTPRYLIKTRGQQVTLSCSPISGHRSVSWYQQTPGQGLQFLFEYFSETQRNKGNFPGRFSGRQFSNSRSEMNVSTLELGDSALYLCASSLGGANSPLHFGNGTRLTVT.

This clonotype was seen more than once but under ten times. This chain connects TRBV12-3 or TRBV12-4 to TRBJ2-6; no clear D. The CDR3 totals 17 residues. The V gene lost 1 base and the J gene lost 0 bases, with 10 bases spanning the gap. CDR3 DNA: TGTGCCAGCAGTTTAGTAACGGTCCCCTCTGGGGCCAACGTCCTGACTTTC. The encoded protein is CASSLVTVPSGANVLTF.